Following are 18 T cell receptor beta chains from one sample sequenced in a study of cytomegalovirus exposure and HLA in healthy donors. This table comes from immunoSEQ multiplex PCR, and its TCRdb copy is limited to in-frame clones, with some not included. The repertoire holds 150,000 or so clones, around nine tenths seen once, with 2% to 3% in the top ten. The specimen sequenced was PBMCs. The receptors were gathered from a man between 18 and 35 years old in good health and CMV-seropositive.

This sequence joins TRBV6-5 and TRBJ2-1, with D unclear. The germline V gene has CDR1 MNHEY and CDR2 SVGAGI. This CDR3 has 11 amino acids. V dropped 6 bases and J dropped 9 bases, with 9 bases sitting between them. The CDR3, as DNA: TGTGCCAGCAGCAAAACCGGTGAGCAGTTCTTC. Its translation is CASSKTGEQFF.

The chain joins TRBV27 to TRBJ1-4; D may be TRBD1 (5 bases). CDR3 length: 16 amino acids. Germline V gene lookup returns CDR1 MNHEY and CDR2 SMNVEV (reference sequence). Trimming cost V 5 bases and J 6 bases, with 19 bases left between them. The CDR3 nucleotides are TGTGCCAGCAGTGGGGGGGGTTGGTGGGATTATGAAAAACTGTTTTTT. Protein: CASSGGGWWDYEKLFF.

The rearrangement joins TRBV2 to TRBJ2-7; a weak D match, TRBD1 (6 bases). The germline V and J ends were trimmed by 7 bases and 3 bases, with 10 bases remaining between them. The CDR3 has 12 amino acids. Germline-derived CDR1 and CDR2 are SNHLY and FYNNEI. The CDR3, as DNA: TGTGCCAGCAAAAAGGACAGCTACGAGCAGTACTTC. This sequence encodes CASKKDSYEQYF. Looking up the rest from reference TRBV2 and TRBJ2-7 gives the full variable domain: EPEVTQTPSHQVTQMGQEVILRCVPISNHLYFYWYRQILGQKVEFLVSFYNNEISEKSEIFDDQFSVERPDGSNFTLKIRSTKLEDSAMYFCASKKDSYEQYFGPGTRLTVT.

The rearrangement joins TRBV28 to TRBJ1-3; tentatively, D is TRBD1 (6 bases). Trimming shortened V by 7 bases and J by 0 bases, and 16 bases separated the two germline ends. There are 16 residues in the CDR3. The germline V gene encodes CDR1 MDHEN and CDR2 SYDVKM. The CDR3 sequence is CASTKGGRYSGNTIYF. The DNA of the CDR3 is TGTGCCAGCACCAAAGGGGGACGGTACTCTGGAAACACCATATATTTT.

The chain uses TRBV7-2 and TRBJ2-2; TRBD1 matches 7 bases. The CDR3 length is 14 residues. J lost 8 bases, V lost 5 bases, and 8 bases had no gene match. Germline values: CDR1 SGHTA, CDR2 FQGNSA. Here the CDR3 reads CASSPRQGTGELFF. CDR3 coding DNA: TGTGCCAGCAGCCCAAGACAGGGTACGGGGGAGCTGTTTTTT.

This clone was detected a few times. The chain combines TRBV5-4 with TRBJ2-1; D is possibly TRBD1 (6 bases). This CDR3 has 13 amino acids. Germline CDR1 is SGHNT and CDR2 is YYREEE (reference sequence). V lost 0 bases to trimming and J lost 9 bases, with 10 bases between them. DNA for the CDR3: TGTGCCAGCAGCTTGGGGGGGCCCGGTGAGCAGTTCTTC. This codes for CASSLGGPGEQFF.

The V call is TRBV4-2, the J call TRBJ2-2; D uncertain. V lost 0 bases and J 6 bases, leaving 8 bases between the germline ends. Looked up from germline, CDR1 is LGHNA and CDR2 is YNFKEQ. The CDR3 runs 14 residues. CDR3 in amino acids: CASSQEAVAGELFF. CDR3 nucleotides: TGTGCCAGCAGCCAAGAGGCGGTGGCCGGGGAGCTGTTTTTT.

The chain joins TRBV11-2 to TRBJ1-5, with 8 bases aligning to TRBD1. V was clipped by 2 bases and J by 6 bases; unmatched bases: 9. CDR1 is SGHAT, CDR2 FQNNGV, per germline. This CDR3 is built from 16 residues. CDR3 sequence: CASSLTRTGRFQPQHF. CDR3 DNA: TGTGCCAGCAGCTTAACCCGGACAGGGCGCTTTCAGCCCCAGCATTTT.

This chain uses TRBV6-4 with TRBJ2-2; D may be TRBD2 (6 bases). V dropped 3 bases and J dropped 2 bases, with 10 bases sitting between them. Germline CDR1 and CDR2: MRHNA and SNTAGT. The CDR3 sequence is 15 residues long. DNA of the CDR3: TGTGCCAGCAGTGAGGGGGGTACCAACACCGGGGAGCTGTTTTTT. Protein: CASSEGGTNTGELFF.

This rearrangement joins TRBV29-1 to TRBJ2-1; D is ambiguous. The CDR3 runs 15 residues. Germline-derived CDR1 and CDR2 are SQVTM and ANQGSEA. Trimming removed 2 bases at V and 4 bases at J, with 15 bases between. The CDR3 region is CSVEPPLVRYNEQFF. The DNA for the CDR3 is TGCAGCGTTGAACCCCCCCTAGTCCGGTACAATGAGCAGTTCTTC.

The genes are TRBV4-1 and TRBJ2-7, with TRBD1 identical over 7 bases. The CDR3 covers 13 residues. With V trimmed by 3 bases and J by 4 bases, 3 bases remained unmatched. CDR1 and CDR2 (germline): MGHRA, YSYEKL. CDR3 in DNA: TGCGCCAGCAGCCAGCACAGGGGATACGAGCAGTACTTC. This gives the protein CASSQHRGYEQYF.

V is TRBV6-5 and J is TRBJ1-1; D gene uncertain. CDR1 MNHEY and CDR2 SVGAGI come from the germline V gene. Trimming left V 7 bases short and J 1 base short, with 4 bases between. The CDR3 extends over 11 amino acids. CDR3 DNA: TGTGCCAGCACTAAGAACACTGAAGCTTTCTTT. Protein: CASTKNTEAFF.

This chain links TRBV6-6 with TRBJ2-1; D gene unclear. CDR1 and CDR2 from the germline V gene are MNHNY and SVGAGI (reference sequence). V lost 0 bases and J 2 bases, leaving 8 bases between the germline ends. CDR3 size: 15 residues. Here the CDR3 reads CASSYSARTYNEQFF. The CDR3 nucleotides are TGTGCCAGCAGTTACTCGGCCAGAACCTACAATGAGCAGTTCTTC.

The chain carries TRBV9 and TRBJ2-1; a weak D match, TRBD2 (5 bases). This CDR3 region has 13 residues. V lost 2 bases and J 5 bases, leaving 8 bases between the germline ends. The germline V gene encodes CDR1 SGDLS and CDR2 YYNGEE. The CDR3 loop is CASSVEVDNEQFF. In nucleotides, the CDR3 is TGTGCCAGCAGCGTGGAGGTAGACAATGAGCAGTTCTTC.

This clone was detected only a few times. This sequence joins TRBV4-2 and TRBJ1-5; 8 nucleotides agree with TRBD1. The V gene end was trimmed by 1 base and the J gene end by 7 bases; junction bases not matched to a gene: 0. Germline lookup yields CDR1 LGHNA and CDR2 YNFKEQ. The CDR3 covers 13 residues. CDR3 sequence: CASSQGDRQPQHF. The DNA of the CDR3 is TGTGCCAGCAGCCAAGGGGACAGGCAGCCCCAGCATTTT.

The genes are TRBV28 and TRBJ2-1; 12 bases line up with TRBD2. This CDR3 region has 19 residues. Germline V gene sequence: CDR1 MDHEN, CDR2 SYDVKM. Trimming at V came to 3 bases and at J to 4 bases, leaving 13 bases not matched to a gene. CDR3 DNA sequence: TGTGCCAGCAGTTTCTTGGGACTAGCGGGCCAGGCCCCATACAATGAGCAGTTCTTC. This translates into CASSFLGLAGQAPYNEQFF.

The chain links TRBV5-6 to TRBJ2-7; a possible D gene is TRBD1 (6 bases). This CDR3 is built from 14 residues. Trimming took 3 bases from V and 5 from J, leaving 15 bases between them. The germline V gene encodes CDR1 SGHDT and CDR2 YYEEEE. The CDR3 sequence: CASSWGTQPHEQYF. The DNA for the CDR3 is TGTGCCAGCAGCTGGGGGACACAGCCGCACGAGCAGTACTTC. Supplemented by reference TRBV5-6 and TRBJ2-7, the full variable domain reads DAGVTQSPTHLIKTRGQQVTLRCSPKSGHDTVSWYQQALGQGPQFIFQYYEEEERQRGNFPDRFSGHQFPNYSSELNVNALLLGDSALYLCASSWGTQPHEQYFGPGTRLTVT.

There are a few counts of this clone. CDR3 nucleotides: TGTGCCAGCAGCCAAAGGGGACTCTACAATGAGCAGTTCTTC. Encoded protein: CASSQRGLYNEQFF. This rearrangement joins TRBV4-2 to TRBJ2-1; D might be TRBD2 (6 bases). From germline, CDR1 is LGHNA and CDR2 YNFKEQ. This CDR3 is built from 14 residues. Between the trimmed V and J ends, which lost 2 bases and 3 bases, there was a span of 8 bases.